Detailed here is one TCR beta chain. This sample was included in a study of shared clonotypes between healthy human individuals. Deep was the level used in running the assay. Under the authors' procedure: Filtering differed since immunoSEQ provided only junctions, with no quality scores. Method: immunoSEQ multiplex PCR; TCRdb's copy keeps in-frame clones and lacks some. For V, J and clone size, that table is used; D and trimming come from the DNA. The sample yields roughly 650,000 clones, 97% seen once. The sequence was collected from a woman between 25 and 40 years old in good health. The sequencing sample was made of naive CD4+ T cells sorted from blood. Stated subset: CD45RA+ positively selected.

CDR3 in amino acids: CASSPASMGTEAFF. The CDR3 coding sequence is TGTGCCAGCTCACCGGCGTCCATGGGCACTGAAGCTTTCTTT. The chain recombines TRBV18 with TRBJ1-1; no firm D call. Germline values: CDR1 KGHSH, CDR2 LQKENI. V was shortened by 3 bases and J by 4 bases, with 12 bases between the two germline ends. This CDR3 region has 14 residues.